The 15 T cell receptor beta chains given below trace back to one sample, sequenced in a study of blood T cell repertoires in COVID-19. Some clones are missing from TCRdb's copy, which holds only in-frame ones; the method was immunoSEQ multiplex PCR. The sample has around 150,000 clones, over 60% seen once. Source material: peripheral blood. These receptor sequences come from a woman of 80 years or more with acute or convalescent COVID-19.

The rearrangement joins TRBV5-1 to TRBJ2-5; 10 positions agree with TRBD1. This CDR3 region has 14 residues. J was trimmed by 5 bases and V by 4 bases; bases with no gene match: 5. CDR1 SGHRS and CDR2 YFSETQ come from the germline V gene. CDR3 protein: CASSPRQGAETQYF. CDR3 coding DNA: TGCGCCAGCAGCCCGAGACAGGGGGCCGAGACCCAGTACTTC.

V gene TRBV7-9 combines with J gene TRBJ1-2, with TRBD1 identical over 8 bases. The CDR3 is made up of 15 amino acids. Germline values: CDR1 SEHNR, CDR2 FQNEAQ (reference sequence). J gave up 8 bases and V 0 bases, and 8 bases lay outside the gene matches. DNA for the CDR3: TGTGCCAGCAGCTTAGCCAGACAGGGGCGGAGAGGCTACACCTTC. This encodes CASSLARQGRRGYTF.

In the case of this clone: Compared with germline, one end of the junction differs, possibly owing to a read error. This chain joins TRBV2 and TRBJ2-7; 8 bases match TRBD1. CDR3 length: 14 amino acids. The germline CDR1 and CDR2 sequences are SNHLY and FYNNEI. The CDR3 bases are TGTGCCAGCAGGGAAGACAGGGGCTCCTACGAGCAGTACTTC. Its protein is CASREDRGSYEQYF.

V and J are TRBV6-6 and TRBJ1-2; the D gene is possibly TRBD1 (5 bases). From germline, CDR1 is MNHNY and CDR2 SVGAGI (reference sequence). V was pared by 7 bases and J by 6 bases, with 15 bases between. CDR3 length: 13 amino acids. CDR3 region: CASIGRMGDGYTF. In DNA form, the CDR3 reads TGTGCCAGCATCGGGAGGATGGGGGATGGCTACACCTTC.

This clone has only a few counts. The gene calls are TRBV5-1 and TRBJ1-1; D is perhaps TRBD1 (5 bases). This CDR3 contains 14 residues. V was cut by 2 bases and J by 3 bases, with 11 bases left in between. Germline loops: CDR1 SGHRS, CDR2 YFSETQ. The CDR3 region is CASSFTTDDTEAFF. CDR3 bases: TGCGCCAGCAGCTTTACGACAGACGACACTGAAGCTTTCTTT. Looking up the rest from reference TRBV5-1 and TRBJ1-1 gives the full variable domain: KAGVTQTPRYLIKTRGQQVTLSCSPISGHRSVSWYQQTPGQGLQFLFEYFSETQRNKGNFPGRFSGRQFSNSRSEMNVSTLELGDSALYLCASSFTTDDTEAFFGQGTRLTVV.

V gene TRBV9 combines with J gene TRBJ1-2; 8 nucleotides agree with TRBD1. The V gene's germline CDR1 is SGDLS and CDR2 YYNGEE. The CDR3 covers 15 residues. V lost 4 bases and J lost 4; bases outside the gene matches: 9. CDR3 sequence reads: CASSTPGGAGYGYTF. In DNA, the CDR3 is TGTGCCAGCAGCACCCCAGGGGGCGCGGGCTATGGCTACACCTTC. The full variable domain, its missing parts supplied by reference TRBV9 and TRBJ1-2, is DSGVTQTPKHLITATGQRVTLRCSPRSGDLSVYWYQQSLDQGLQFLIQYYNGEERAKGNILERFSAQQFPDLHSELNLSSLELGDSALYFCASSTPGGAGYGYTFGSGTRLTVV.

The chain links TRBV11-2 to TRBJ1-3; D is undetermined. The ends were cut back, 3 bases at V and 0 bases at J, with 6 bases in the middle. The CDR3 sequence is 14 residues long. Germline V lookup: CDR1 SGHAT, CDR2 FQNNGV. CDR3 DNA: TGTGCCAGCAGCTTCAGAAGCTCTGGAAACACCATATATTTT. It codes for CASSFRSSGNTIYF.

The V call is TRBV2, the J call TRBJ1-2; the D gene is possibly TRBD1 (5 bases). CDR3 length: 12 residues. Trimming took off 5 bases at V and 5 bases at J, with 9 bases between the two ends. Looked up from germline, CDR1 is SNHLY and CDR2 is FYNNEI. This CDR3 reads CASSSTEYGYTF. The CDR3, as DNA: TGTGCCAGCAGTTCGACAGAGTATGGCTACACCTTC.

Only one count was recorded for this clone. V and J are TRBV7-8 and TRBJ1-1; no clear D. CDR1 is SGHVS and CDR2 is FQNEAQ in the germline V gene. V lost 5 bases, J lost 1 base, and 5 bases lay in between. The CDR3 length is 12 residues. DNA of the CDR3: TGTGCCAGCAGCCCCAGGAACACTGAAGCTTTCTTT. This translates into CASSPRNTEAFF.

The V and J genes are TRBV27 and TRBJ1-6, with D maybe TRBD1 (5 bases). Per the germline V gene, CDR1 is MNHEY and CDR2 is SMNVEV (reference sequence). The V gene lost 5 bases and the J gene lost 5 bases, with 19 bases spanning the gap. This CDR3 contains 17 residues. The CDR3 protein is CASSRIFQGRDNSPLHF. CDR3 nucleotides: TGTGCCAGCAGTAGGATATTTCAGGGTCGGGATAATTCACCCCTCCACTTT.

The table lists this clone with a count of one. The V call is TRBV18, the J call TRBJ2-1; the match to TRBD2 covers 10 bases. CDR3 size: 18 residues. Germline assignment: CDR1 KGHSH and CDR2 LQKENI. Trimming at V came to 0 bases and at J to 2 bases, leaving 7 bases not matched to a gene. This chain's CDR3 is CASSPPGSGGTTYNEQFF. The CDR3 DNA sequence: TGTGCCAGCTCACCACCGGGTAGCGGGGGGACTACCTACAATGAGCAGTTCTTC.

The chain uses TRBV25-1 and TRBJ1-5; D perhaps matches TRBD1 (5 bases). Germline V gives CDR1 MGHDK, CDR2 SYGVNS. Trimming took off 1 base at V and 0 bases at J, with 10 bases between the two ends. The length of the CDR3 is 16 residues. CDR3 sequence (DNA): TGTGCCAGCAGTGAATCGGCAGGGTTTAGCAATCAGCCCCAGCATTTT. Translated: CASSESAGFSNQPQHF.

The V call is TRBV30, the J call TRBJ2-1, with a possible D match to TRBD2 (5 bases). V was trimmed by 6 bases and J by 7 bases, leaving 13 bases between them. Germline values: CDR1 GTSNPN, CDR2 SVGIG (reference sequence). This CDR3 region has 12 residues. CDR3 protein: CACSESWNEQFF. Written as DNA, the CDR3 is TGTGCCTGTAGCGAGTCCTGGAATGAGCAGTTCTTC.

This rearrangement joins TRBV3-1 (or the pseudogene TRBV3-2) to TRBJ2-1, with TRBD1 matching 9 bases. Germline loops: CDR1 LGHDT, CDR2 YNNKEL (reference sequence). With V trimmed by 4 bases and J by 3 bases, 1 base remained unmatched. The CDR3 has 14 amino acids. The CDR3 spells CASSPGQGYNEQFF. CDR3 DNA: TGTGCCAGCAGCCCGGGACAGGGCTACAATGAGCAGTTCTTC.

This clone was counted only a few times. The rearrangement uses TRBV15 and TRBJ1-3, with TRBD1 as a possible D gene (5 bases). V was pared by 7 bases and J by 4 bases, with 14 bases between. CDR3 length equals 14 residues. The germline gives CDR1 LNHNV, CDR2 YYDKDF (reference sequence). CDR3 residues: CATTPGELGNTIYF. The DNA for the CDR3 is TGTGCCACCACCCCGGGGGAGCTGGGAAACACCATATATTTT.